Listed here is a single T cell receptor beta chain. This entry is derived from a study of blood T cell repertoires in COVID-19. Sequencing used immunoSEQ multiplex PCR; TCRdb keeps in-frame clones, though not all of them. The data show about 200,000 clones, around 85% seen once. The CDR3 is 14 residues long. V was shortened by 2 bases and J by 5 bases, with 13 bases between the two germline ends. Germline CDR1 is KGHSH and CDR2 is LQKENI. The chain has TRBV18 and TRBJ2-7; D might be TRBD1 (5 bases). The receptor was derived from a woman in her 70s with acute or convalescent COVID-19. The specimen sequenced was peripheral blood. In nucleotides, the CDR3 is TGTGCCAGCTCACCATTGGGGCAGGGCAACGAGCAGTACTTC. This encodes CASSPLGQGNEQYF.